This T cell receptor beta chain stems from a study of OX40 agonist ivuxolimab in advanced cancers. Profiled with immunoSEQ multiplex PCR; TCRdb holds only in-frame clones, not every one. The sample lists tens of thousands of clones; approximately 77% were seen once. The germline V gene has CDR1 SEHNR and CDR2 FQNEAQ (reference sequence). The ends lost 4 bases at V and 3 bases at J; junction bases unmatched: 4. The CDR3 covers 14 residues. This TCR came from an adult with an advanced solid tumor such as melanoma, head and neck, liver or kidney cancer. The chain employs TRBV7-9 and TRBJ1-1; 8 nucleotides agree with TRBD1. Sequencing used CD4+ or CD8+ T cells sorted from blood, obtained in a trial of the OX40 agonist ivuxolimab. Here the CDR3 DNA reads TGTGCCAGCAGCTCGCCGGGACAGGACACTGAAGCTTTCTTT. Translating it yields CASSSPGQDTEAFF.